One sample yielded the 13 T cell receptor beta chains listed below, sequenced in a study of immune heterogeneity within non-small cell lung tumors (dated by TCRdb to the late 2010s). Genomic DNA was extracted from bulk tumor tissue and used as the TCR template, and approximately 620 ng gDNA was amplified per sample. Multiple biopsies per primary tumor were taken during surgery, spaced as far apart as possible within the tumor mass. The study cohort was described as untreated, and the patients were newly diagnosed NSCLC cases having curative surgery. These reads were obtained on a HiSeq X Ten. The TCR beta CDR3 region was amplified with a multiplex PCR system whose first round ran for approximately 11 cycles using 32 V-gene forward primers and 13 J-gene reverse primers. The public reads were reanalyzed by TCRdb: fastp trimming at Q25, MiXCR alignment, in-frame beta chains only. For every CDR3 protein sequence, its rows merge into one entry that carries the most common genes and DNA. For this sample the table gives 5,500 to 6,500 distinct CDR3 sequences, of which less than 25% were detected only once. The ten largest account for around 8.6% of the sample.

Sequencing was carried out using lung tumor tissue. Source of these receptors: a man aged 70-80 years with non-small cell lung cancer.

This clonotype was detected many times. CDR3 protein: CASSPGGSGANVLTF. In nucleotides, the CDR3 is TGTGCCAGCAGCCCAGGAGGTTCTGGGGCCAACGTCCTGACTTTC. The rearrangement joins TRBV3-1 to TRBJ2-6; D is perhaps TRBD2 (5 bases). This CDR3 is built from 15 residues. The ends were cut back, 4 bases at V and 1 base at J, with 8 bases in the middle. Germline CDR1 is LGHDT and CDR2 is YNNKEL (reference sequence).

The table lists this clonotype with many counts. The genes are TRBV2 and TRBJ1-2; 9 bases match TRBD1. Germline trimming cut 4 bases from V and 3 bases from J; bases unmatched to any gene: 0. This CDR3 is built from 13 residues. Germline V gene data show CDR1 as SNHLY and CDR2 as FYNNEI. CDR3 DNA: TGTGCCAGCAGTGGACAGGGGGACTATGGCTACACCTTC. Translation gives CASSGQGDYGYTF. Supplemented by reference TRBV2 and TRBJ1-2, the full variable domain reads EPEVTQTPSHQVTQMGQEVILRCVPISNHLYFYWYRQILGQKVEFLVSFYNNEISEKSEIFDDQFSVERPDGSNFTLKIRSTKLEDSAMYFCASSGQGDYGYTFGSGTRLTVV.

By sample fraction, this clonotype is medium-sized (0.01 to 0.1%). This chain uses TRBV30 with TRBJ1-1, with a weak D call TRBD1 (5 bases). The germline gives CDR1 GTSNPN, CDR2 SVGIG (reference sequence). V was pared by 0 bases and J by 3 bases, with 23 bases between. This CDR3 is 18 amino acids long. The chain's CDR3 is CAWSVLAAGGVVDTEAFF. In DNA, the CDR3 is TGTGCCTGGAGTGTACTGGCCGCTGGGGGGGTGGTGGACACTGAAGCTTTCTTT.

Details on this clonotype: This may come from a read error, since a much larger clone is one base off. This sequence joins TRBV30 and TRBJ1-3, with 7 nucleotides matching TRBD1. Per germline, CDR1 GTSNPN and CDR2 SVGIG (reference sequence). V was pared by 6 bases and J by 2 bases, with 4 bases of the junction left unmatched. This CDR3 has 13 amino acids. CDR3 in DNA: TGTGCCTGTCAGACAGGGACTGGAAACACCATATATTTT. Translation: CACQTGTGNTIYF.

This clonotype was picked up many times. V usage is TRBV5-1 and J usage is TRBJ1-1; possible D gene TRBD1, 6 bases. This CDR3 contains 14 residues. V was trimmed by 3 bases and J by 2 bases, leaving 11 bases between them. CDR1 is SGHRS and CDR2 is YFSETQ in the germline V gene. For the CDR3, the DNA is TGCGCCAGCAGCTCAGGGACACCAAACACTGAAGCTTTCTTT. Encoded protein: CASSSGTPNTEAFF. The entire variable domain, with the rest obtained from reference TRBV5-1 and TRBJ1-1, is as follows: KAGVTQTPRYLIKTRGQQVTLSCSPISGHRSVSWYQQTPGQGLQFLFEYFSETQRNKGNFPGRFSGRQFSNSRSEMNVSTLELGDSALYLCASSSGTPNTEAFFGQGTRLTVV.

This clonotype is medium-sized by share. The chain carries TRBV28 and TRBJ1-3; 9 bases line up with TRBD1. CDR3 size: 16 residues. Germline V gene data show CDR1 as MDHEN and CDR2 as SYDVKM. V shed 1 base and J 4 bases; nucleotides not matched to a gene: 5. The CDR3 DNA reads TGTGCCAGCAGTTTATACCGGACAGGGGCCGGAAACACCATATATTTT. It yields the protein CASSLYRTGAGNTIYF.

This clonotype was seen at least ten times. This chain links TRBV5-1 with TRBJ2-2; D is unclear. Germline assignment: CDR1 SGHRS and CDR2 YFSETQ. This CDR3 comprises 12 residues. V was pared by 4 bases and J by 2 bases, with 3 bases between. CDR3 sequence reads: CASSRNTGELFF. CDR3 sequence (DNA): TGCGCCAGCAGCCGCAACACCGGGGAGCTGTTTTTT.

This clonotype was detected ten times or more. The chain combines TRBV4-1 with TRBJ2-1; D unresolved. CDR1 MGHRA and CDR2 YSYEKL come from the germline V gene. Trimming shortened V by 1 base and J by 9 bases, and 7 bases separated the two germline ends. The CDR3 covers 12 residues. CDR3 loop: CASSQVSAEQFF. DNA of the CDR3: TGCGCCAGCAGCCAAGTGTCTGCTGAGCAGTTCTTC.

Within the sample, this clonotype is medium-sized. The V gene is TRBV7-8, the J gene TRBJ1-6; perhaps TRBD1 as D (5 bases). CDR3 length equals 16 residues. Trimming removed 1 base at V and 2 bases at J, with 9 bases between. Germline assignment: CDR1 SGHVS and CDR2 FQNEAQ. The CDR3 bases are TGTGCCAGCAGCTTAGTGGGGCACACCTATAATTCACCCCTCCACTTT. It is translated as CASSLVGHTYNSPLHF. The whole variable domain, filled in from reference TRBV7-8 and TRBJ1-6, reads GAGVSQSPRYKVAKRGQDVALRCDPISGHVSLFWYQQALGQGPEFLTYFQNEAQLDKSGLPSDRFFAERPEGSVSTLKIQRTQQEDSAVYLCASSLVGHTYNSPLHFGNGTRLTVT.

The V and J genes are TRBV2 and TRBJ2-7; D is unclear. The CDR3 is 14 amino acids. Germline values: CDR1 SNHLY, CDR2 FYNNEI. The germline V and J ends were trimmed by 4 bases and 5 bases, with 15 bases remaining between them. DNA of the CDR3: TGTGCCAGCAGTGGTTTAAGGGCTCCTCACGAGCAGTACTTC. Protein product: CASSGLRAPHEQYF. Based on the CDR3 plus reference TRBV2 and TRBJ2-7, the full variable domain is EPEVTQTPSHQVTQMGQEVILRCVPISNHLYFYWYRQILGQKVEFLVSFYNNEISEKSEIFDDQFSVERPDGSNFTLKIRSTKLEDSAMYFCASSGLRAPHEQYFGPGTRLTVT.

Details on this clonotype: A read error may explain this, as a much larger clone is one base away. The chain combines TRBV11-2 with TRBJ2-2, with 13 bases aligning to TRBD2. This CDR3 region has 17 residues. With V trimmed by 4 bases and J by 7 bases, 9 bases remained unmatched. Germline CDR1 reads SGHAT; CDR2 reads FQNNGV. CDR3 protein: CASSYQLAGGQGGELFF. In DNA form, the CDR3 reads TGTGCCAGCAGCTACCAACTAGCGGGGGGGCAGGGCGGGGAGCTGTTTTTT.

The chain uses TRBV10-1 and TRBJ1-1, with D perhaps matching TRBD1 (6 bases). Trimming stripped 6 bases from V and 7 bases from J, with 18 bases between. The CDR3 loop spans 14 amino acids. Germline values: CDR1 WNHNN, CDR2 SYGVQD (reference sequence). This CDR3 is CASSLSTGRGEAFF. As DNA, the CDR3 is TGCGCCAGCAGCCTATCGACAGGCCGTGGTGAAGCTTTCTTT.

The chain combines TRBV2 with TRBJ2-4; 8 bases fit TRBD2. This CDR3 has 18 residues. V lost 9 bases, J lost 1 base, and 17 bases stayed unmatched. Per the germline V gene, CDR1 is SNHLY and CDR2 is FYNNEI. CDR3 sequence (DNA): TGTGCCAGAAGGCCCTGGACTAGCCGTGATGGGGCCAAAAACATTCAGTACTTC. It codes for CARRPWTSRDGAKNIQYF.